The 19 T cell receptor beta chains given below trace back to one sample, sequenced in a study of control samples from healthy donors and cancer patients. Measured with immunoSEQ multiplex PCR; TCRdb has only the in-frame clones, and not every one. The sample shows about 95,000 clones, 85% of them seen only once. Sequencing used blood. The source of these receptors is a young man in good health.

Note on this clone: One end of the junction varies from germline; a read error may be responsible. CDR3 amino acids: CANSLDVGNTDTQYF. DNA of the CDR3: TGCGCCAACAGCTTGGATGTCGGGAACACAGATACGCAGTATTTT. V usage is TRBV5-1 and J usage is TRBJ2-3, with D perhaps TRBD2 (5 bases). The CDR3 loop spans 15 amino acids. Germline V gives CDR1 SGHRS, CDR2 YFSETQ.

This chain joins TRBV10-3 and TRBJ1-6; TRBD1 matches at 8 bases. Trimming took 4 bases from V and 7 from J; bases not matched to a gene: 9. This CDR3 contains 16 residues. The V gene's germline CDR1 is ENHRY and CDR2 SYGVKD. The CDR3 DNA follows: TGTGCCATCAGTGCGGCAGGGGGCGCGGGGAATTCACCCCTCCACTTT. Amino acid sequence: CAISAAGGAGNSPLHF.

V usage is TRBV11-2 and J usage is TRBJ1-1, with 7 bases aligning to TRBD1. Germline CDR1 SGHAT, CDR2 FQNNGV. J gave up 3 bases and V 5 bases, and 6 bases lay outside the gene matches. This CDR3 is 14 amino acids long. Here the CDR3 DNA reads TGTGCCAGCAGCATAAGGGGGCGCGACACTGAAGCTTTCTTT. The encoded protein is CASSIRGRDTEAFF.

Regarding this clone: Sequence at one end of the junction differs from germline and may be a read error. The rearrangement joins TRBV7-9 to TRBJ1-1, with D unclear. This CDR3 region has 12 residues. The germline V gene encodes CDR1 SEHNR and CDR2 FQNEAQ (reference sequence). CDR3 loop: CASSLSRPEAFF. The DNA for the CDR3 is TGTGCCAGCAGCTTGTCTCGGCCTGAGGCTTTCTTT.

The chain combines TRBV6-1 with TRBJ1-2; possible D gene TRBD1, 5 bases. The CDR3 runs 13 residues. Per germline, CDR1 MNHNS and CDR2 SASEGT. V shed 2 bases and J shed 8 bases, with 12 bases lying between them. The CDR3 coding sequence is TGTGCCAGCAGTGAATCAGGGTTCTACGGCTACACCTTC. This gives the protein CASSESGFYGYTF.

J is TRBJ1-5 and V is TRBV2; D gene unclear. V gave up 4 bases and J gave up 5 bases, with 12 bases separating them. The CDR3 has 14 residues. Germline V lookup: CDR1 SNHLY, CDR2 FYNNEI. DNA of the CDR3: TGTGCCAGCAGTGTGAAGGGTGGAGATCAGCCCCAGCATTTT. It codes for CASSVKGGDQPQHF.

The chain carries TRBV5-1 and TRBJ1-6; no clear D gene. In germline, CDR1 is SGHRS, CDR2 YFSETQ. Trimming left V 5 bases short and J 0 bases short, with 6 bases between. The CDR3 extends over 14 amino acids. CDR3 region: CASRESSYNSPLHF. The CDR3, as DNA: TGCGCCAGCAGGGAGAGCTCCTATAATTCACCCCTCCACTTT.

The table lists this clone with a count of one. CDR3 residues: CASSLKRGTENEKLFF. DNA for the CDR3: TGTGCCAGCAGTCTAAAACGGGGGACAGAGAATGAAAAACTGTTTTTT. The genes are TRBV25-1 and TRBJ1-4; the match to TRBD1 covers 7 bases. Germline V CDR1 and CDR2: MGHDK, SYGVNS. J was trimmed by 5 bases and V by 5 bases; bases with no gene match: 11. The CDR3 is made up of 16 amino acids.

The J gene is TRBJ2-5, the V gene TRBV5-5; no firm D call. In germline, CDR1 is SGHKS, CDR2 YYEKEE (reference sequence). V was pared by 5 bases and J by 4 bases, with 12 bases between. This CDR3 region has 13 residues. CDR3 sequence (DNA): TGTGCCAGCAGTCCATATCGTAGAGAGACCCAGTACTTC. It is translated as CASSPYRRETQYF.

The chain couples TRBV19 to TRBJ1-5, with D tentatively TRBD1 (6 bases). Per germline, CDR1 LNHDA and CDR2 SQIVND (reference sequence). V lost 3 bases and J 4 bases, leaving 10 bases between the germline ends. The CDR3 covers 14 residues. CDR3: CASSIERGNQPQHF. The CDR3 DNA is TGTGCCAGTAGTATCGAAAGGGGGAATCAGCCCCAGCATTTT.

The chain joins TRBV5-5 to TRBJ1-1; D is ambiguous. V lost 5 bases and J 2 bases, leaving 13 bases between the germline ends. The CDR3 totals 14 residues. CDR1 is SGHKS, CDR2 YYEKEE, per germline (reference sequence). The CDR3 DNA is TGTGCCAGCAGTCATATCCCCCCAAACACTGAAGCTTTCTTT. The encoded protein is CASSHIPPNTEAFF.

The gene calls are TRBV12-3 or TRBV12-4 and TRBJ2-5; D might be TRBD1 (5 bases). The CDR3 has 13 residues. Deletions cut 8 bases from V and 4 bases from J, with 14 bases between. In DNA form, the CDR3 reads TGTGCCAGCGGCCGGCAGGGCGGAGAGACCCAGTACTTC. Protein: CASGRQGGETQYF.

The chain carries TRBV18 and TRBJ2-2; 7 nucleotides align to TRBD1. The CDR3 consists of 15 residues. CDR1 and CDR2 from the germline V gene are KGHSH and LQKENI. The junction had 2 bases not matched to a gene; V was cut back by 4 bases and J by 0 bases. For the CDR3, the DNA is TGTGCCAGCTCACTGGACAGGCCGAACACCGGGGAGCTGTTTTTT. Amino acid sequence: CASSLDRPNTGELFF.

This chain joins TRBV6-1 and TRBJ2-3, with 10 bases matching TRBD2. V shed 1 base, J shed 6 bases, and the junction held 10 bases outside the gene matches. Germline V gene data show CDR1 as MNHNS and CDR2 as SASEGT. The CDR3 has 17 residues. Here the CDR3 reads CASSEVLRSGGWDTQYF. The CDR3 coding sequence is TGTGCCAGCAGTGAAGTTCTCCGTAGCGGGGGGTGGGATACGCAGTATTTT.

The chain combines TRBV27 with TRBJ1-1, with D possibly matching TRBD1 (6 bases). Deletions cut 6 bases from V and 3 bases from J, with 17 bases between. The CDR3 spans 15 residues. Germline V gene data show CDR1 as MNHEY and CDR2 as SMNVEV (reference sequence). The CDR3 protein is CASREQGTGYTEAFF. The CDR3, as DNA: TGTGCCAGCAGAGAACAGGGAACCGGGTACACTGAAGCTTTCTTT.

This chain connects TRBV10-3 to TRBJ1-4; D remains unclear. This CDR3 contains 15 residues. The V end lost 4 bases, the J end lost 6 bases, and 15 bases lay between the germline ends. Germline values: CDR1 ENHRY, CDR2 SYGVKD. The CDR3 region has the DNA TGTGCCATCAGTGTGACGAAGGGAGAAGATGAAAAACTGTTTTTT. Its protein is CAISVTKGEDEKLFF.

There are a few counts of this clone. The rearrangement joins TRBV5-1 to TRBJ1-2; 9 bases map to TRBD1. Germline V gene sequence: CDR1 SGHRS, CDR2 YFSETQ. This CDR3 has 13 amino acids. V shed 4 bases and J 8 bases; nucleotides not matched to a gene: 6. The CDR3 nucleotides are TGCGCCAGCAGCCCACAGGGGGCGCGGGGCTACACCTTC. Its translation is CASSPQGARGYTF. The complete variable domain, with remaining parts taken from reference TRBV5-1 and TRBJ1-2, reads KAGVTQTPRYLIKTRGQQVTLSCSPISGHRSVSWYQQTPGQGLQFLFEYFSETQRNKGNFPGRFSGRQFSNSRSEMNVSTLELGDSALYLCASSPQGARGYTFGSGTRLTVV.

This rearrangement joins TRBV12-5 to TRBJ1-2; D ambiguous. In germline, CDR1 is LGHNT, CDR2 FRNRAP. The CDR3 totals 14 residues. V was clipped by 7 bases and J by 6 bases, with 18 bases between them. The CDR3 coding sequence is TGTGCTAGTGCCAGAAGGACCTCCGCGGATGGCTACACCTTC. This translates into CASARRTSADGYTF.

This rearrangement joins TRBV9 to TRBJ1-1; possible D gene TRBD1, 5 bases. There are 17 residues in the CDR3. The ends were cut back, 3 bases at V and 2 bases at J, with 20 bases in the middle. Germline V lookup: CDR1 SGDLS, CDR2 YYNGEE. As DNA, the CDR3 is TGTGCCAGCAGCGAAGTGGACACCGCAGGGCATAACACTGAAGCTTTCTTT. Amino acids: CASSEVDTAGHNTEAFF.